A single sample is the source of the 2 T cell receptor beta chains below, sequenced in a study of identical twins. TCRdb itself ran the 5' RACE reads through MiXCR, one entry per CDR3 protein. This repertoire shows around 250,000 distinct CDR3 sequences, 10% to 15% found once; its top ten account for 3.5% to 5%. This sample also belongs to another study, concerning yellow fever vaccine responses in identical twins.

The sample taken for sequencing was memory (CD45RO+) T cells sorted from blood. These receptors were collected from a woman younger than 35 in good health.

This clonotype turned up a few times. The V and J genes are TRBV6-1 and TRBJ2-4; possible D gene TRBD1, 5 bases. With 5 bases removed from V and 12 bases from J, the gap between germline ends came to 20 bases. The CDR3 length is 14 residues. Germline V gene lookup returns CDR1 MNHNS and CDR2 SASEGT. The CDR3 is CASSMSGNLVHQYF. The CDR3 nucleotides read TGTGCCAGCAGTATGTCAGGGAATTTAGTCCATCAGTACTTC.

There are a few counts of this clonotype. The rearrangement uses TRBV7-9 and TRBJ2-1; 8 positions match TRBD2. CDR3 size: 17 residues. CDR1 is SEHNR and CDR2 is FQNEAQ in the germline V gene (reference sequence). With V trimmed by 2 bases and J by 1 base, 7 bases remained unmatched. CDR3 in amino acids: CASSLLPAGVSYNEQFF. Here the CDR3 DNA reads TGTGCCAGCAGCTTACTTCCAGCGGGGGTGTCCTACAATGAGCAGTTCTTC.